These 30 T cell receptor beta chains originate from one sample sequenced in a study of blood T cell repertoires in COVID-19. The protocol was immunoSEQ multiplex PCR, while the TCRdb copy is restricted to in-frame clones and leaves out a portion. The sample consists of under 350,000 clones, approximately 89% of them appearing once. What was sequenced was PBMCs or T cells enriched from blood (not recorded which). The source of these receptors is an older woman who had recovered from COVID-19.

Regarding this clone: The same CDR3 is also encoded by other DNA sequences in this sample. J is TRBJ2-2 and V is TRBV28; possibly TRBD1 for D (5 bases). V was clipped by 6 bases and J by 5 bases, with 10 bases between them. The CDR3 covers 13 residues. CDR1 is MDHEN, CDR2 SYDVKM, per germline. The CDR3 DNA sequence: TGTGCCAGCAGACAGGTGGTTACCGGGGAGCTGTTTTTT. The encoded protein is CASRQVVTGELFF.

This chain connects TRBV3-1 (or the pseudogene TRBV3-2) to TRBJ2-1; the D gene is possibly TRBD1 (5 bases). The germline V gene encodes CDR1 LGHDT and CDR2 YNNKEL (reference sequence). Trimming stripped 3 bases from V and 9 bases from J, with 15 bases between. The CDR3 length is 14 residues. CDR3 DNA sequence: TGTGCCAGCAGCCAGAGGCAGGGTGCAAGTGAGCAGTTCTTC. Translation gives CASSQRQGASEQFF.

This sequence joins TRBV24-1 and TRBJ1-5, with 10 bases identical to TRBD1. V was pared by 12 bases and J by 7 bases, with 11 bases of the junction left unmatched. The CDR3 covers 14 residues. In germline, CDR1 is KGHDR, CDR2 SFDVKD. The CDR3 region has the DNA TGTGCCCGCCCGGGACAGGGGTCGCAGCAGCCCCAGCATTTT. It is translated as CARPGQGSQQPQHF.

Concerning this clone itself: Other DNA variants within this sample encode the same CDR3. This chain connects TRBV12-3 or TRBV12-4 to TRBJ2-5; 10 positions agree with TRBD2. The CDR3 sequence is 13 residues long. Trimming took 4 bases from V and 4 from J; bases not matched to a gene: 0. CDR3 residues: CASSSSGRETQYF. The CDR3 DNA reads TGTGCCAGCAGTTCTAGCGGGAGAGAGACCCAGTACTTC.

The rearrangement uses TRBV7-8 and TRBJ2-2, with 9 bases identical to TRBD1. Germline V gene data show CDR1 as SGHVS and CDR2 as FQNEAQ. V shed 3 bases, J shed 2 bases, and the junction held 1 base outside the gene matches. CDR3 length: 15 residues. The CDR3 loop reads CASSLDRGNTGELFF. CDR3 nucleotides: TGTGCCAGCAGCTTGGACAGGGGCAACACCGGGGAGCTGTTTTTT.

The chain couples TRBV20-1 to TRBJ1-1; no reliable D call. Germline loops: CDR1 DFQATT, CDR2 SNEGSKA (reference sequence). The CDR3 sequence is 10 residues long. Trimming pared 5 bases from V and 7 bases from J, leaving 8 bases between. The CDR3 bases are TGCAGTGCTGCGACAATTGAAGCTTTCTTT. Its protein product is CSAATIEAFF.

This rearrangement joins TRBV5-4 to TRBJ2-5, with 8 nucleotides matching TRBD1. The CDR3 contains 13 residues. Germline CDR1 is SGHNT and CDR2 is YYREEE (reference sequence). V shed 4 bases and J 5 bases; nucleotides not matched to a gene: 4. CDR3: CASSDRGLETQYF. CDR3 coding DNA: TGTGCCAGCAGCGACAGGGGTCTGGAGACCCAGTACTTC.

As for this clone: Germline and junction disagree at one end, which may indicate a read error. V and J are TRBV12-5 and TRBJ2-2; D is unresolved. This CDR3 is built from 11 residues. Germline loops: CDR1 LGHNT, CDR2 FRNRAP. Written as DNA, the CDR3 is TGTCCTGCGCCGAATACCGGGGAGCTGTTTTTT. It yields the protein CPAPNTGELFF. Supplemented by reference TRBV12-5 and TRBJ2-2, the full variable domain reads DARVTQTPRHKVTEMGQEVTMRCQPILGHNTVFWYRQTMMQGLELLAYFRNRAPLDDSGMPKDRFSAEMPDATLATLKIQPSEPRDSAVYFCPAPNTGELFFGEGSRLTVL.

The chain uses TRBV7-3 and TRBJ2-3; 8 bases match TRBD2. The CDR3 sequence is 15 residues long. The junction had 6 bases not matched to a gene; V was cut back by 5 bases and J by 2 bases. Looked up from germline, CDR1 is SGHTA and CDR2 is FQGTGA. The CDR3 bases are TGTGCCAGCAGCATCAATAGCGGGGTCACAGATACGCAGTATTTT. It yields the protein CASSINSGVTDTQYF.

The chain uses TRBV3-1 (or the pseudogene TRBV3-2) and TRBJ2-7; D might be TRBD2 (5 bases). The CDR3 has 13 residues. Germline assignment: CDR1 LGHDT and CDR2 YNNKEL (reference sequence). V was pared by 4 bases and J by 1 base, with 8 bases between. As DNA, the CDR3 is TGTGCCAGCAGCCCGACTACTTCCTACGAGCAGTACTTC. Translation gives CASSPTTSYEQYF.

The chain employs TRBV19 and TRBJ1-3; D not certain. Germline V gives CDR1 LNHDA, CDR2 SQIVND (reference sequence). CDR3 length: 13 amino acids. The germline V and J ends were trimmed by 6 bases and 0 bases, with 6 bases remaining between them. This chain's CDR3 is CASRHPSGNTIYF. CDR3 nucleotides: TGTGCCAGTAGACACCCCTCTGGAAACACCATATATTTT.

Turning to this clone: One end of the junction is discordant with germline, which a read error may explain. The V call is TRBV10-1, the J call TRBJ2-3; no firm D call. This CDR3 region has 15 residues. The germline CDR1 and CDR2 sequences are WNHNN and SYGVQD (reference sequence). The CDR3, as DNA: TGCGCCAGCAGCGAGTCCCCAACTAGCACAGATACGCAGTATTTT. The encoded protein is CASSESPTSTDTQYF.

V gene TRBV19 combines with J gene TRBJ2-2; D may be TRBD2 (5 bases). V was cut by 5 bases and J by 7 bases, with 17 bases left in between. Germline V gene lookup returns CDR1 LNHDA and CDR2 SQIVND (reference sequence). The CDR3 spans 15 residues. The CDR3 DNA reads TGTGCCAGTAGTCCTGCGACGGGATATCGCGGGGAGCTGTTTTTT. Its translation: CASSPATGYRGELFF.

This clone was seen more than once but under ten times. J is TRBJ2-1 and V is TRBV18; TRBD2 matches at 7 bases. Trimming at V came to 3 bases and at J to 5 bases, leaving 7 bases not matched to a gene. Per germline, CDR1 KGHSH and CDR2 LQKENI. This CDR3 has 15 amino acids. The CDR3 nucleotides are TGTGCCAGCTCACCGGGGGGAGGGCCGAACAATGAGCAGTTCTTC. Its translation: CASSPGGGPNNEQFF.

The sample holds one count of this clone. The V and J genes are TRBV5-1 and TRBJ1-1, with no clear D. V was cut by 4 bases and J by 0 bases, with 10 bases left in between. Looked up from germline, CDR1 is SGHRS and CDR2 is YFSETQ. This CDR3 contains 14 residues. CDR3 loop: CASSPPQVNTEAFF. CDR3 DNA: TGCGCCAGCAGCCCGCCTCAGGTGAACACTGAAGCTTTCTTT.

The rearrangement uses TRBV10-1 and TRBJ1-3; tentatively, D is TRBD1 (6 bases). Germline loops: CDR1 WNHNN, CDR2 SYGVQD (reference sequence). V lost 3 bases and J 0 bases, leaving 9 bases between the germline ends. This CDR3 spans 15 amino acids. The CDR3 bases are TGCGCCAGCAGTGAAACAGGGACCTCTGGAAACACCATATATTTT. Amino acids: CASSETGTSGNTIYF.

This chain uses TRBV10-3 with TRBJ1-1; the D is unclear. The CDR3 runs 13 residues. The V and J ends lost 8 bases and 2 bases respectively, with 12 bases between them. Germline CDR1 reads ENHRY; CDR2 reads SYGVKD. CDR3 amino acids: CAIGVTDNTEAFF. The CDR3 nucleotides read TGTGCCATCGGCGTCACAGATAACACTGAAGCTTTCTTT.

The chain carries TRBV7-2 and TRBJ1-4, with TRBD1 as a possible D gene (6 bases). Looked up from germline, CDR1 is SGHTA and CDR2 is FQGNSA. The V end was cut by 3 bases, the J end by 8 bases, with 13 bases between. This CDR3 contains 14 residues. CDR3 sequence: CASSLGDMGEKLFF. CDR3 nucleotides: TGTGCCAGCAGCTTGGGGGACATGGGGGAAAAACTGTTTTTT.

The chain is built from TRBV10-1 and TRBJ2-6; D remains unclear. V was trimmed by 4 bases and J by 0 bases, leaving 4 bases between them. The germline V gene has CDR1 WNHNN and CDR2 SYGVQD (reference sequence). The CDR3 has 14 residues. The CDR3, as DNA: TGCGCCAGCAGTGCTACCTCTGGGGCCAACGTCCTGACTTTC. This sequence encodes CASSATSGANVLTF.

This chain joins TRBV9 and TRBJ2-5; tentative D call: TRBD2 (5 bases). Trimming left V 0 bases short and J 5 bases short, with 11 bases between. The CDR3 totals 14 residues. Germline CDR1 reads SGDLS; CDR2 reads YYNGEE. The CDR3 coding sequence is TGTGCCAGCAGCGTAGCTGCTAGCCGGGAGACCCAGTACTTC. It codes for CASSVAASRETQYF.

This CDR3 is CASSPGLVTSGELFF. CDR3 coding DNA: TGCGCCAGCAGCCCCGGACTAGTTACCTCCGGGGAGCTGTTTTTT. The chain carries TRBV5-1 and TRBJ2-2; 7 bases align to TRBD2. The V and J ends lost 4 bases and 6 bases, in that order; junction bases with no gene match: 9. Germline V gene data show CDR1 as SGHRS and CDR2 as YFSETQ. CDR3 length: 15 residues.

This rearrangement joins TRBV5-1 to TRBJ2-7; TRBD1 agrees at 7 bases. J gave up 3 bases and V 0 bases, and 6 bases lay outside the gene matches. The CDR3 extends over 15 amino acids. The germline V gene has CDR1 SGHRS and CDR2 YFSETQ. CDR3 nucleotide sequence: TGCGCCAGCAGCTTGGAGGGACAGCGCATCTACGAGCAGTACTTC. Its translation is CASSLEGQRIYEQYF.

The chain links TRBV3-1 (or the pseudogene TRBV3-2) to TRBJ2-5; weak D call: TRBD2 (5 bases). V gave up 1 base and J gave up 4 bases, with 16 bases separating them. The CDR3 totals 16 residues. CDR1 is LGHDT and CDR2 is YNNKEL in the germline V gene (reference sequence). The CDR3 nucleotides read TGTGCCAGCAGCCAAGCAGCGGCAGAAGCTCGAGAGACCCAGTACTTC. This codes for CASSQAAAEARETQYF.

The J gene is TRBJ2-4, the V gene TRBV2, with TRBD1 identical over 8 bases. Germline CDR1 SNHLY, CDR2 FYNNEI. Trimming took 5 bases from V and 8 from J; bases not matched to a gene: 11. This CDR3 region has 15 residues. CDR3 sequence: CASSLDRGGFDIQYF. CDR3 coding DNA: TGTGCCAGCAGTCTTGACAGGGGTGGTTTTGACATTCAGTACTTC.

The rearrangement links TRBV11-2 to TRBJ2-1; D may be TRBD2 (6 bases). Trimming pared 5 bases from V and 1 base from J, leaving 9 bases between. Germline V gives CDR1 SGHAT, CDR2 FQNNGV. This CDR3 spans 14 amino acids. The CDR3: CASSPAGSYNEQFF. CDR3 DNA sequence: TGTGCCAGCAGCCCAGCGGGTTCCTACAATGAGCAGTTCTTC. The complete variable domain, with remaining parts taken from reference TRBV11-2 and TRBJ2-1, reads EAGVAQSPRYKIIEKRQSVAFWCNPISGHATLYWYQQILGQGPKLLIQFQNNGVVDDSQLPKDRFSAERLKGVDSTLKIQPAKLEDSAVYLCASSPAGSYNEQFFGPGTRLTVL.

The chain links TRBV5-6 to TRBJ1-2; a weak D match, TRBD1 (6 bases). The germline CDR1 and CDR2 sequences are SGHDT and YYEEEE. V was cut by 4 bases and J by 3 bases, with 13 bases left in between. The CDR3 has 14 amino acids. CDR3 nucleotides: TGTGCCAGCAGCGCTTACAGGGATTACTATGGCTACACCTTC. It encodes CASSAYRDYYGYTF. The full variable domain, in which reference TRBV5-6 and TRBJ1-2 provide the parts outside the CDR3, is DAGVTQSPTHLIKTRGQQVTLRCSPKSGHDTVSWYQQALGQGPQFIFQYYEEEERQRGNFPDRFSGHQFPNYSSELNVNALLLGDSALYLCASSAYRDYYGYTFGSGTRLTVV.

The CDR3 protein is CASSSGLAGYNEQFF. CDR3 sequence (DNA): TGTGCCAGCAGCTCGGGACTAGCGGGATACAATGAGCAGTTCTTC. This chain uses TRBV11-2 with TRBJ2-1, with 13 bases aligning to TRBD2. Trimming at V came to 4 bases and at J to 4 bases, leaving 1 base not matched to a gene. The CDR3 totals 15 residues. Looked up from germline, CDR1 is SGHAT and CDR2 is FQNNGV.

The chain has TRBV10-1 and TRBJ1-3; D remains unclear. CDR3 length equals 13 residues. The germline V gene has CDR1 WNHNN and CDR2 SYGVQD (reference sequence). Trimming pared 3 bases from V and 2 bases from J, leaving 5 bases between. Here the CDR3 DNA reads TGCGCCAGCAGTGAAACACCTGGAAACACCATATATTTT. Residues: CASSETPGNTIYF.

This chain connects TRBV29-1 to TRBJ2-3, with 8 positions matching TRBD1. J gave up 5 bases and V 7 bases, and 11 bases lay outside the gene matches. The CDR3 has 14 amino acids. The V gene's germline CDR1 is SQVTM and CDR2 ANQGSEA. The DNA for the CDR3 is TGCAGCGCCTTGCCAGGGGGCGGAGGAGATACGCAGTATTTT. Its translation: CSALPGGGGDTQYF.

This clone has a single count. J is TRBJ2-1 and V is TRBV10-2, with 10 bases fitting TRBD2. V shed 5 bases and J 4 bases; nucleotides not matched to a gene: 8. Germline-derived CDR1 and CDR2 are WSHSY and SAAADI. The CDR3 runs to 16 residues. The CDR3 DNA follows: TGCGCCAGCAGTTCAGAAGCGGGAGGGCCTTACAATGAGCAGTTCTTC. As protein: CASSSEAGGPYNEQFF.